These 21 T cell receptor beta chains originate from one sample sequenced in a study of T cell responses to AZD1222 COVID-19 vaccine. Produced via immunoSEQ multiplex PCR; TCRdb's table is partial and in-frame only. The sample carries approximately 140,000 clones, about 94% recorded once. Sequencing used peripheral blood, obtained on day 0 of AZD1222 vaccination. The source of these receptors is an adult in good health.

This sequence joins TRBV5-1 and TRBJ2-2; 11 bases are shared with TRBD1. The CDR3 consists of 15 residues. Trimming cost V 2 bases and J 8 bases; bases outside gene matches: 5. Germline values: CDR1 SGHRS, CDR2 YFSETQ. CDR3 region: CASSFGQGARGELFF. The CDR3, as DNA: TGCGCCAGCAGCTTCGGACAGGGGGCGCGGGGGGAGCTGTTTTTT.

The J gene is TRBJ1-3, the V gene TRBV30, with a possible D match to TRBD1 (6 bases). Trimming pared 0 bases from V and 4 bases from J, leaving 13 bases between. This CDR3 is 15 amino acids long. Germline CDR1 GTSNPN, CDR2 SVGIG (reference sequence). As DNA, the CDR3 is TGTGCCTGGAGTGTACAGGGTTTCGGCGGAAACACCATATATTTT. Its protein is CAWSVQGFGGNTIYF.

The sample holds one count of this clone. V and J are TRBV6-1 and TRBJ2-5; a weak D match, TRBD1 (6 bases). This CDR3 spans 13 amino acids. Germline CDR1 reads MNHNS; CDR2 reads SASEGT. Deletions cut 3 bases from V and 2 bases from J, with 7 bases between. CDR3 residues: CASSDGQQETQYF. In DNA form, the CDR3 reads TGTGCCAGCAGTGACGGACAGCAAGAGACCCAGTACTTC.

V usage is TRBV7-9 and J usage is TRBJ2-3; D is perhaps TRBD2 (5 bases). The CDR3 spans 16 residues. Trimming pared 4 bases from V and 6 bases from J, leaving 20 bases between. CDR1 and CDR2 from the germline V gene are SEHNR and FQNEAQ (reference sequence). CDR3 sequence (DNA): TGTGCCAGCAGCTATCACAGCGGAGGAAATAGGGATACGCAGTATTTT. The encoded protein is CASSYHSGGNRDTQYF.

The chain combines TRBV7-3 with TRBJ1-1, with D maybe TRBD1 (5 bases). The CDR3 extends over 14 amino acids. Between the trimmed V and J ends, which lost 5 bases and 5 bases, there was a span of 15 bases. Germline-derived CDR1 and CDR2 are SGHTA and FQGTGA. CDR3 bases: TGTGCCAGCAGCCCCGGGGTGGGACGGACTGAAGCTTTCTTT. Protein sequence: CASSPGVGRTEAFF.

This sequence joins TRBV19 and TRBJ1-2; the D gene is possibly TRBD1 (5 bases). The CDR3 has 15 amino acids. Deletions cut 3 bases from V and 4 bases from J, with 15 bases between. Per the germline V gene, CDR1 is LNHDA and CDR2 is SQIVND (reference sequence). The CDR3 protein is CASSITRRGAYGYTF. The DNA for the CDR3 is TGTGCCAGTAGTATCACTCGGAGGGGTGCCTATGGCTACACCTTC.

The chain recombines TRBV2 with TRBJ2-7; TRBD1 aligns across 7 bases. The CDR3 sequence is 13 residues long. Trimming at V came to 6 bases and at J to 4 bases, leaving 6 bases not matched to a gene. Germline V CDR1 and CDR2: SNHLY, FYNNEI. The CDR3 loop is CASRETGSYEQYF. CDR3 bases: TGTGCCAGCAGGGAGACAGGGTCATACGAGCAGTACTTC.

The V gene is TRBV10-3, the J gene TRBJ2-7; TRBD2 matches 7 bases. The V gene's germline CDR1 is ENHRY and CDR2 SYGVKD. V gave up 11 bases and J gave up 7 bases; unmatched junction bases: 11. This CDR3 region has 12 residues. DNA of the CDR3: TGTGCCTTACGGGGGGATTCGGATGAGCAGTACTTC. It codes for CALRGDSDEQYF.

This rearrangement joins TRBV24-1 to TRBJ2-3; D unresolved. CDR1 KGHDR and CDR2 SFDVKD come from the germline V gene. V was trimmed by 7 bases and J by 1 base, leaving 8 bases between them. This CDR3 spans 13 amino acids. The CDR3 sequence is CATSKRGTDTQYF. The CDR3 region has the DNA TGTGCCACCAGCAAAAGGGGCACAGATACGCAGTATTTT.

CDR3 region: CASSVDAGQFYGYTF. The CDR3 DNA reads as TGTGCCAGCAGCGTAGACGCGGGACAGTTCTATGGCTACACCTTC. The rearrangement joins TRBV9 to TRBJ1-2; 7 nucleotides agree with TRBD1. The J segment lost 4 bases and the V segment lost 0 bases, leaving 6 bases of the junction unmatched. Germline CDR1 and CDR2: SGDLS and YYNGEE. This CDR3 contains 15 residues.

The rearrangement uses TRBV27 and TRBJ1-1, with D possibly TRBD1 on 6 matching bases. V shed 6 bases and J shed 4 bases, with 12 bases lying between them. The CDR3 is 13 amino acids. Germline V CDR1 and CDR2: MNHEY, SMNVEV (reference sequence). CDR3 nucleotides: TGTGCCAGCAGGTACCAGGGGACCACTGAAGCTTTCTTT. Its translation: CASRYQGTTEAFF.

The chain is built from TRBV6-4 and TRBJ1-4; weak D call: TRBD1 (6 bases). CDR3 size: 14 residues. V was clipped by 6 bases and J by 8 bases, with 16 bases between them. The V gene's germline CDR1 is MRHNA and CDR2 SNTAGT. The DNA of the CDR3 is TGTGCCAGCAGCAAGGACGCAGGGGTCGAAAAACTGTTTTTT. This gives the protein CASSKDAGVEKLFF.

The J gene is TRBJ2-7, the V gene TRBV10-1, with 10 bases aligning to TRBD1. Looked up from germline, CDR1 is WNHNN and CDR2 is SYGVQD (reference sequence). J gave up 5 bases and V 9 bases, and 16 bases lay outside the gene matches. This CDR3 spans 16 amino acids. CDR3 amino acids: CASCLPIGTGVDEQYF. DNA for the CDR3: TGCGCCAGTTGCCTCCCTATCGGGACAGGGGTCGACGAGCAGTACTTC.

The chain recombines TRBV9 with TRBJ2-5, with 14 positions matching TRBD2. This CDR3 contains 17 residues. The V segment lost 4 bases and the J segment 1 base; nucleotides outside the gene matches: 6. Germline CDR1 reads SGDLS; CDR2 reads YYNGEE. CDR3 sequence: CASSRGTSGGLQETQYF. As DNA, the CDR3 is TGTGCCAGCAGCCGAGGGACTAGCGGGGGCCTCCAAGAGACCCAGTACTTC.

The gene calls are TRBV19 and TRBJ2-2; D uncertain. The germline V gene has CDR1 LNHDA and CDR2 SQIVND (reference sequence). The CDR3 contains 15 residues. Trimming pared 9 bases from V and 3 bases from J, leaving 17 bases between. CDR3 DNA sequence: TGTGCCAGCCAGGTCGGAGCCGCTTACACCGGGGAGCTGTTTTTT. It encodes CASQVGAAYTGELFF.

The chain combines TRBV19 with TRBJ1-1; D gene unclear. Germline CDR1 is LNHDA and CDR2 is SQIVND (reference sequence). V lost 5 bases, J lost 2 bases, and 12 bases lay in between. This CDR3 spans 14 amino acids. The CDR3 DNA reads TGTGCCAGTAGTCCCTCTCGGGGAAACACTGAAGCTTTCTTT. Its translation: CASSPSRGNTEAFF. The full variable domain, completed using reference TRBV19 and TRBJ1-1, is DGGITQSPKYLFRKEGQNVTLSCEQNLNHDAMYWYRQDPGQGLRLIYYSQIVNDFQKGDIAEGYSVSREKKESFPLTVTSAQKNPTAFYLCASSPSRGNTEAFFGQGTRLTVV.

The CDR3 DNA reads as TGCGCCAGCAGCTTGGATGTGACTCTTCTCTCTGGAAACACCATATATTTT. This codes for CASSLDVTLLSGNTIYF. The chain combines TRBV5-1 with TRBJ1-3; D gene unclear. The germline CDR1 and CDR2 sequences are SGHRS and YFSETQ. The CDR3 sequence is 17 residues long. Trimming pared 0 bases from V and 0 bases from J, leaving 13 bases between.

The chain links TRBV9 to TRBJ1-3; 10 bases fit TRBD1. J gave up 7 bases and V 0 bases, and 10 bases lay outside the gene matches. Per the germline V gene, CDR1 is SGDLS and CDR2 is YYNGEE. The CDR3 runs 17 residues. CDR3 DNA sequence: TGTGCCAGCAGCGTAGGTTTATCTTCGACAGGGGGCAACACCATATATTTT. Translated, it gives CASSVGLSSTGGNTIYF.

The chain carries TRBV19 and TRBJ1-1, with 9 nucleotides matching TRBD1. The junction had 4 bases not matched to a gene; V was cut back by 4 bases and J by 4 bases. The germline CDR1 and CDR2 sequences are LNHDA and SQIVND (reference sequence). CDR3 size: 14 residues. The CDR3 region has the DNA TGTGCCAGTAGTACCCGGGACAGGGTCACTGAAGCTTTCTTT. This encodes CASSTRDRVTEAFF.

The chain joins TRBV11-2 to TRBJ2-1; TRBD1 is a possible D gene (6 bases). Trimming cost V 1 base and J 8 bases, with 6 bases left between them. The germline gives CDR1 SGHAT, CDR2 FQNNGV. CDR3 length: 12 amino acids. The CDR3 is CASSLAGDEQFF. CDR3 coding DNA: TGTGCCAGCAGCTTAGCAGGGGATGAGCAGTTCTTC.

The CDR3 protein is CASSQLWGNEQFF. DNA for the CDR3: TGTGCCAGCAGCCAGCTTTGGGGGAATGAGCAGTTCTTC. The J gene is TRBJ2-1, the V gene TRBV3-1 (or the pseudogene TRBV3-2); D is possibly TRBD1 or TRBD2 (5 bases each). Germline-derived CDR1 and CDR2 are LGHDT and YNNKEL (reference sequence). The CDR3 sequence is 13 residues long. Between the trimmed V and J ends, which lost 3 bases and 7 bases, there was a span of 10 bases.